This TCR beta chain was observed in a study of blood T cell repertoires in COVID-19 (dated by TCRdb to 2018 to 2021). In the study overall: Collaborator samples came from the United States, Italy and Spain and covered acute and convalescent phases of COVID-19. Deeply sampled blood TCRbeta repertoires from subjects exposed to, actively infected with, or recovered from COVID-19 were included in the dataset. Samples came from the ongoing ImmuneRACE study (first 160 participants) plus 1,254 subjects from 6 global collaborators. The repertoires were released in a freely available public database meant as a resource for research on the immune response to SARS-CoV-2. The material from the prospective study consisted of cDNA or gDNA derived from T cells, B-cell-depleted T cells, or PBMCs. A de-identified subject ID, COVID-19 status, age in years and sex were almost always included in the sample metadata. HLA class I and class II types, where available, came from metadata supplied by the sample provider rather than from assay-based typing. Broad study findings and their caveats: How much clinical and demographic metadata was included differed by source and by participant, and the metadata was provided uncurated.

Each collaborating institution followed its own protocols to collect whole blood in K2EDTA tubes. For TCRbeta analysis, collaborator samples were shipped as frozen whole blood, as isolated PBMCs, or as DNA extracted from either sample type. The immunoSEQ Assay, a bias-controlled multiplex PCR, was used to amplify TCRbeta CDR3 regions from genomic DNA. Under the source paper's analysis protocol: The number of nucleated cells in each sample was estimated by amplification of reference gene primers within the assay. Sequence reads were collapsed and filtered to measure the absolute abundance of every unique TCRbeta CDR3 rearrangement. Productive Simpson clonality was computed per sample as the square root of Simpson's diversity index over productive rearrangements. Held by TCRdb, this immuneACCESS table contains in-frame sequences only and omits some clones. Under half of the omission traces to an unresolved V gene where checked; the cause of the rest is unknown. That table furnishes V, J and clone size, whereas the DNA furnished D and trimming. This sample comprises about 34,000 clones, around 77% of them detected only once. 16% of the sample goes to the ten largest clones.

This clone was detected only once. What this receptor recognizes is not known. The input lacks base qualities; no much larger clone sits a single base away. The trim is 0 bases for V and 7 bases for J, with a gap of 14 bases between the germline ends. Taken from the germline V gene, the CDR1 and CDR2 loops are SGHTS and YDEGEE. The cysteine opens and the phenylalanine closes a CDR3 of 16 amino acids. Solely the CDR3 DNA is kept, with 48 bases framed from the first base. The TCR comes from a human donor in a cohort sampled during active COVID-19. The V and J genes are TRBV5-8 and TRBJ2-6, with TRBD1 as a weak D call on 5 bases. The specimen sequenced was peripheral blood. The CDR3 protein sequence reads: CASSLGQRLRANVLTF. The nucleotides read TGTGCCAGCAGCTTGGGACAGCGCCTTAGAGCCAACGTCCTGACTTTC.